Shown below are 14 T cell receptor beta chains from a single sample sequenced in a study of shared T cell receptors in the human thymus. Produced via immunoSEQ multiplex PCR; TCRdb's table is partial and in-frame only. There are 700,000 or so clones in the sample; roughly 85% occur only once, and about 0.011% lies in the top ten. These sequences were also reported in another study, on human thymus T cells.

Sequencing input: thymocytes. These receptors all come from a girl under three years old with a congenital heart defect.

The CDR3 nucleotides read TGTGCCAGCAGAAAAGATGTTTCGCGCGAGCAGTACTTC. Protein sequence: CASRKDVSREQYF. J is TRBJ2-7 and V is TRBV5-4; D gene unclear. CDR1 is SGHNT and CDR2 is YYREEE in the germline V gene (reference sequence). The CDR3 contains 13 residues. V was clipped by 5 bases and J by 6 bases, with 15 bases between them.

This sequence joins TRBV6-1 and TRBJ2-1; TRBD2 aligns across 7 bases. Germline assignment: CDR1 MNHNS and CDR2 SASEGT. This CDR3 has 14 amino acids. Germline trimming cut 4 bases from V and 3 bases from J; bases unmatched to any gene: 3. The CDR3 region is CASSGGTNYNEQFF. In DNA form, the CDR3 reads TGTGCCAGCAGTGGCGGGACTAACTACAATGAGCAGTTCTTC.

The J gene is TRBJ2-7, the V gene TRBV5-6; tentatively, D is TRBD2 (7 bases). The germline gives CDR1 SGHDT, CDR2 YYEEEE. V was trimmed by 1 base and J by 7 bases, leaving 15 bases between them. The CDR3 sequence is 14 residues long. CDR3 amino acids: CASSLIRGAGEQYF. The CDR3 nucleotides read TGTGCCAGCAGCTTGATCCGGGGGGCGGGGGAGCAGTACTTC. The full variable domain, its missing parts supplied by reference TRBV5-6 and TRBJ2-7, is DAGVTQSPTHLIKTRGQQVTLRCSPKSGHDTVSWYQQALGQGPQFIFQYYEEEERQRGNFPDRFSGHQFPNYSSELNVNALLLGDSALYLCASSLIRGAGEQYFGPGTRLTVT.

This CDR3 is CASSLSQTDSYGYTF. The CDR3 nucleotides are TGTGCCAGCAGTTTATCACAAACGGACAGCTATGGCTACACCTTC. The chain employs TRBV28 and TRBJ1-2; the D gene is possibly TRBD1 (6 bases). In germline, CDR1 is MDHEN, CDR2 SYDVKM. This CDR3 spans 15 amino acids. Trimming left V 1 base short and J 4 bases short, with 13 bases between.

The chain's CDR3 is CASSQDRYRAEGYTF. The CDR3 DNA reads as TGCGCCAGCAGCCAAGATCGGTACAGGGCTGAAGGCTACACCTTC. This chain connects TRBV4-1 to TRBJ1-2, with D tentatively TRBD1 (6 bases). V lost 0 bases and J 8 bases, leaving 16 bases between the germline ends. The CDR3 totals 15 residues. Germline CDR1 is MGHRA and CDR2 is YSYEKL.

This sequence joins TRBV27 and TRBJ2-1; no clear D. This CDR3 is built from 12 residues. Germline-derived CDR1 and CDR2 are MNHEY and SMNVEV (reference sequence). V was clipped by 1 base and J by 7 bases, with 5 bases between them. CDR3 coding DNA: TGTGCCAGCAGTTTATACGGTAATGAGCAGTTCTTC. Protein sequence: CASSLYGNEQFF.

The chain couples TRBV6-1 to TRBJ1-2; 7 nucleotides match TRBD1. Germline lookup yields CDR1 MNHNS and CDR2 SASEGT. V gave up 5 bases and J gave up 4 bases; unmatched junction bases: 10. The CDR3 runs 15 residues. The DNA for the CDR3 is TGTGCCAGCAGTAAGGCACAGGGGAGTCGCTATGGCTACACCTTC. Protein product: CASSKAQGSRYGYTF.

The chain combines TRBV10-3 with TRBJ1-1; weak D call: TRBD1 (6 bases). Per germline, CDR1 ENHRY and CDR2 SYGVKD. This CDR3 is built from 15 residues. V shed 8 bases and J shed 1 base, with 17 bases lying between them. The CDR3 protein is CAIGASGHSNTEAFF. CDR3 bases: TGTGCCATCGGCGCCTCGGGACACTCGAACACTGAAGCTTTCTTT.

The chain's CDR3 is CASSFNGAGELFF. As DNA, the CDR3 is TGTGCCAGCAGCTTCAACGGGGCCGGGGAGCTGTTTTTT. V gene TRBV11-3 combines with J gene TRBJ2-2; the D gene is possibly TRBD2 (5 bases). The CDR3 has 13 residues. V lost 3 bases and J lost 6, with 8 bases in between. CDR1 and CDR2 from the germline V gene are SGHNT and YENEEA.

This chain joins TRBV6-1 and TRBJ1-2; D is possibly TRBD1 (6 bases). Germline loops: CDR1 MNHNS, CDR2 SASEGT. The V and J ends lost 6 bases and 4 bases respectively, with 18 bases between them. This CDR3 contains 15 residues. The CDR3 region is CASSRTRQDGYGYTF. The CDR3 DNA reads TGTGCCAGCAGCCGAACCCGACAGGACGGCTATGGCTACACCTTC.

This clone was observed once. The rearrangement uses TRBV5-1 and TRBJ2-3, with no clear D. This CDR3 spans 16 amino acids. V lost 4 bases to trimming and J lost 0 bases, with 15 bases between them. Germline CDR1 reads SGHRS; CDR2 reads YFSETQ. The CDR3 is CASSPGSVGSTDTQYF. CDR3 bases: TGCGCCAGCAGCCCAGGCTCGGTGGGCAGCACAGATACGCAGTATTTT.

The chain uses TRBV6-1 and TRBJ2-5; 13 nucleotides agree with TRBD2. Germline assignment: CDR1 MNHNS and CDR2 SASEGT. The CDR3 extends over 17 amino acids. V shed 1 base, J shed 4 bases, and the junction held 6 bases outside the gene matches. Written as DNA, the CDR3 is TGTGCCAGCAGTGAAGGGGGGACTAGCGGGGTCGCAGAGACCCAGTACTTC. It translates to CASSEGGTSGVAETQYF.

The V and J genes are TRBV27 and TRBJ1-1; D is unclear. The CDR3 is 19 residues long. Deletions cut 2 bases from V and 2 bases from J, with 24 bases between. Germline V gives CDR1 MNHEY, CDR2 SMNVEV (reference sequence). In nucleotides, the CDR3 is TGTGCCAGCAGTTTAACTAGCCTAAAAAGTTGGGTTAATAACACTGAAGCTTTCTTT. As protein: CASSLTSLKSWVNNTEAFF.

The rearrangement joins TRBV6-1 to TRBJ2-7; TRBD1 matches 7 bases. In germline, CDR1 is MNHNS, CDR2 SASEGT. The CDR3 is 15 amino acids. After removal of 4 bases from V and 3 bases from J, the junction contained 9 bases not matched to a gene. CDR3 in DNA: TGTGCCAGCAGTGCAGGGGGACCTGGGGGCTACGAGCAGTACTTC. The encoded protein is CASSAGGPGGYEQYF.